The 20 T cell receptor beta chains in this list originate from one sample, sequenced in a study of blood T cell repertoires in COVID-19 (dated by TCRdb to the early 2020s). The library was built by means of the immunoSEQ multiplex PCR assay. TCRdb limited this immuneACCESS table to in-frame rearrangements with V and J called. A share of clones is missing; checked studies link under half to unresolved V genes, and the rest is unexplained. This sample gives around 100,000 clones in total; roughly 85% of them show up just once. Over 2% of the sample goes to the ten largest clones. The sample was peripheral blood. All receptors come from a man in his forties or fifties with active COVID-19.

The chain links TRBV6-5 to TRBJ2-3; D call uncertain. The V end lost 2 bases, the J end lost 1 base, and 10 bases lay between the germline ends. The CDR3 runs to 15 residues. The germline gives CDR1 MNHEY, CDR2 SVGAGI. CDR3 coding DNA: TGTGCCAGCAGTTACACCTACTTGGGCACAGATACGCAGTATTTT. This codes for CASSYTYLGTDTQYF.

V and J are TRBV5-1 and TRBJ1-3; the match to TRBD1 covers 8 bases. The V gene end was trimmed by 4 bases and the J gene end by 4 bases; junction bases not matched to a gene: 13. Germline CDR1 SGHRS, CDR2 YFSETQ. There are 17 residues in the CDR3. CDR3 loop: CASSESGTGIAGNTIYF. For the CDR3, the DNA is TGCGCCAGCAGCGAAAGTGGGACAGGAATCGCCGGAAACACCATATATTTT.

This chain joins TRBV7-9 and TRBJ2-7; D not certain. The CDR3 totals 15 residues. CDR1 is SEHNR and CDR2 is FQNEAQ in the germline V gene (reference sequence). The V gene lost 1 base and the J gene lost 0 bases, with 10 bases spanning the gap. This CDR3 is CASSLEYSPSYEQYF. The CDR3 nucleotides read TGTGCCAGCAGCTTAGAATATTCCCCCTCCTACGAGCAGTACTTC.

This clone appeared once. V and J are TRBV4-2 and TRBJ1-1; D is unresolved. The CDR3 extends over 13 amino acids. V was clipped by 1 base and J by 3 bases, with 6 bases between them. Germline-derived CDR1 and CDR2 are LGHNA and YNFKEQ. In DNA, the CDR3 is TGTGCCAGCAGCCAAGTGGGAGACACTGAAGCTTTCTTT. Its translation is CASSQVGDTEAFF.

The chain links TRBV19 to TRBJ2-7, with 7 bases lining up with TRBD1. CDR3 length: 15 residues. J lost 3 bases, V lost 4 bases, and 9 bases had no gene match. Germline V gene sequence: CDR1 LNHDA, CDR2 SQIVND (reference sequence). CDR3 sequence: CASSTDGTAVYEQYF. CDR3 in DNA: TGTGCCAGTAGTACCGATGGGACAGCAGTCTACGAGCAGTACTTC.

The V call is TRBV4-1, the J call TRBJ1-5; D unclear. Germline loops: CDR1 MGHRA, CDR2 YSYEKL. This CDR3 has 13 amino acids. The V gene lost 4 bases and the J gene lost 4 bases, with 8 bases spanning the gap. CDR3 in amino acids: CASSPYGNQPQHF. The CDR3 DNA sequence: TGCGCCAGCAGCCCCTACGGGAATCAGCCCCAGCATTTT.

This clone was detected a few times. The rearrangement links TRBV19 to TRBJ1-2, with D hard to call. The CDR3 runs to 15 residues. Deletions cut 11 bases from V and 8 bases from J, with 27 bases between. Germline-derived CDR1 and CDR2 are LNHDA and SQIVND (reference sequence). CDR3 in amino acids: CASTDRAGDFRGYTF. The CDR3 nucleotides are TGTGCCTCCACCGACCGTGCCGGGGATTTTCGGGGCTACACCTTC.

The genes are TRBV2 and TRBJ2-1, with no clear D. Between the trimmed V and J ends, which lost 9 bases and 0 bases, there was a span of 18 bases. Germline CDR1 SNHLY, CDR2 FYNNEI. CDR3 length: 16 residues. The CDR3 region is CASSKMGPSSYNEQFF. The CDR3 DNA is TGTGCCAGTTCTAAGATGGGCCCGAGCTCCTACAATGAGCAGTTCTTC.

The J gene is TRBJ1-5, the V gene TRBV14, with TRBD1 matching 8 bases. This CDR3 is 16 amino acids long. The germline CDR1 and CDR2 sequences are SGHDN and FVKESK. The trim removed 1 base at V and 4 bases at J, leaving 6 bases unmatched. For the CDR3, the DNA is TGTGCCAGCAGCCAAGGGCGGGGACAGGCTAATCAGCCCCAGCATTTT. Translated, it gives CASSQGRGQANQPQHF.

A word on this clone: Other DNA sequences of this sample code for an identical CDR3. The chain is built from TRBV12-3 or TRBV12-4 and TRBJ1-2; 9 nucleotides align to TRBD1. Trimming removed 3 bases from V and 5 bases from J; junction bases left unmatched: 1. This CDR3 is 13 amino acids long. The chain's CDR3 is CASSLGQGYGYTF. As DNA, the CDR3 is TGTGCCAGCAGTTTGGGACAGGGTTATGGCTACACCTTC.

This chain links TRBV5-4 with TRBJ1-2; 7 bases are shared with TRBD1. Losses at the gene ends were 3 bases for V and 2 bases for J; bases not matched to a gene: 7. Germline lookup yields CDR1 SGHNT and CDR2 YYREEE (reference sequence). The CDR3 is made up of 15 amino acids. The CDR3 here is CASSSPTGINYGYTF. CDR3 in DNA: TGTGCCAGCAGCTCCCCGACAGGGATCAACTATGGCTACACCTTC.

The rearrangement joins TRBV27 to TRBJ1-6, with 7 bases aligning to TRBD1. Unmatched junction bases numbered 11, after V lost 5 bases and J lost 4 bases. Germline values: CDR1 MNHEY, CDR2 SMNVEV (reference sequence). The CDR3 length is 17 residues. In DNA, the CDR3 is TGTGCCAGCAGTCCACTCAGGGGGAGCATTTATAATTCACCCCTCCACTTT. Translating gives CASSPLRGSIYNSPLHF.

J is TRBJ2-5 and V is TRBV3-1 (or the pseudogene TRBV3-2), with D possibly TRBD2 on 6 matching bases. The germline V gene encodes CDR1 LGHDT and CDR2 YNNKEL (reference sequence). V gave up 4 bases and J gave up 2 bases, with 11 bases separating them. This CDR3 comprises 14 residues. Here the CDR3 reads CASSLSRGQETQYF. CDR3 DNA sequence: TGTGCCAGCAGCCTGTCCCGGGGGCAAGAGACCCAGTACTTC.

This clone has a single count. The chain combines TRBV11-1 with TRBJ2-1; 7 nucleotides align to TRBD1. The V gene's germline CDR1 is SGHAT and CDR2 FQDESV (reference sequence). Trimming at V came to 1 base and at J to 6 bases, leaving 0 bases not matched to a gene. The CDR3 contains 13 residues. The CDR3 DNA reads TGTGCCAGCAGCTTAGACAGGGGCAATGAGCAGTTCTTC. It yields the protein CASSLDRGNEQFF.

The gene calls are TRBV3-1 (or the pseudogene TRBV3-2) and TRBJ2-7; unclear D gene. Looked up from germline, CDR1 is LGHDT and CDR2 is YNNKEL (reference sequence). V lost 0 bases and J 9 bases, leaving 9 bases between the germline ends. This CDR3 is 12 amino acids long. CDR3 residues: CASSQESFPQYF. As DNA, the CDR3 is TGTGCCAGCAGCCAAGAATCCTTCCCGCAGTACTTC.

The chain is built from TRBV6-6 and TRBJ1-6, with D unclear. The CDR3 loop spans 15 amino acids. V lost 0 bases, J lost 8 bases, and 11 bases lay in between. In germline, CDR1 is MNHNY, CDR2 SVGAGI (reference sequence). The CDR3 DNA is TGTGCCAGCAGTTACTCGGCAGGTAGCGATTCACCCCTCCACTTT. The encoded protein is CASSYSAGSDSPLHF.

The CDR3 DNA follows: TGTGCCAGCAGGGAGGGTTACGTTACGCAGTATTTT. It specifies CASREGYVTQYF. This chain links TRBV6-5 with TRBJ2-3; tentatively, D is TRBD2 (6 bases). The CDR3 contains 12 residues. Germline V gene data show CDR1 as MNHEY and CDR2 as SVGAGI. The ends were cut back, 6 bases at V and 8 bases at J, with 12 bases in the middle.

This rearrangement joins TRBV11-3 to TRBJ1-2, with a possible D match to TRBD1 (5 bases). The germline gives CDR1 SGHNT, CDR2 YENEEA. Trimming took 4 bases from V and 4 from J, leaving 25 bases between them. This CDR3 has 18 residues. The CDR3 spells CASSSTPDRQLTCYGYTF. CDR3 nucleotide sequence: TGTGCCAGCAGCTCCACGCCCGATAGACAGTTAACCTGCTATGGCTACACCTTC.

The chain joins TRBV6-1 to TRBJ1-2; 12 bases align to TRBD1. CDR3 length: 17 amino acids. Per the germline V gene, CDR1 is MNHNS and CDR2 is SASEGT. The ends lost 3 bases at V and 2 bases at J; junction bases unmatched: 7. The CDR3 DNA is TGTGCCAGCAGTGAGGGGGACAGGGGGCAGTGGAACTATGGCTACACCTTC. Its translation is CASSEGDRGQWNYGYTF.

V is TRBV6-5 and J is TRBJ2-2, with D possibly matching TRBD1 (6 bases). The germline V gene has CDR1 MNHEY and CDR2 SVGAGI. The CDR3 is 16 amino acids. The V end was cut by 0 bases, the J end by 1 base, with 9 bases between. CDR3 protein: CASSYSGAMNTGELFF. CDR3 coding DNA: TGTGCCAGCAGTTACTCGGGGGCCATGAACACCGGGGAGCTGTTTTTT.